Here is one T cell receptor (beta chain) with its context. This receptor's antigen is unknown. Per-base qualities were not stored, and no clone one base away is much larger. The CDR3 runs 15 residues from the cysteine to the phenylalanine. Just the 45-base CDR3 DNA is kept, in frame starting at base 1. V and J are truncated by 4 bases and 0 bases respectively, leaving an intervening sequence of 10 bases. CDR1 and CDR2, looked up from the germline V gene, are SNHLY and FYNNEI. The data are from a study of cytomegalovirus exposure and HLA in healthy donors (TCRdb year 2017). For the study in its entirety: In an earlier analysis of some 610 of the donors, under 300 Gb of sequence data and 90 million to 120 million unique TCR beta sequences from 150 million to 200 million T cells were reported. Donor age, sex, ethnicity and CMV serostatus were collected together with the repertoire data. A later analysis re-analyzed previously published TCR beta repertoires from 550 to 700 donors and added high-resolution HLA genotyping to study TCR occurrence patterns. An earlier analysis of some 500 of the donors applied high-throughput TCR beta sequencing to assess whether each TCR beta V gene segment acted as functional or pseudogenic. The study used immunosequencing to profile the T cell repertoires of 600 to 850 subjects and linked those repertoires to cytomegalovirus serostatus. Four to six DR-DQ haplotypes were handled as single units for association and clustering, since linkage in the cohort was strong. Rather than drawing on any new phenotypic data, the later analysis identified candidate immune exposures from TCR beta sequences and the way those sequences occurred across donors. To predict cytomegalovirus infection status, the study combined high-throughput TCR immunosequencing, statistical association of individual TCRs with disease status, and machine learning. Every repertoire in the discovery cohort had been generated on one and the same sequencing platform. The number of typed donors differed by locus: roughly 620-630 for A, B, C, DRB1 and DQB1; some 500 for DQA1; 600 to 610 for DPA1; and around 450 for DPB1. A later genetic analysis took genome-wide SNP genotypes for about 60% of the roughly 670 donors and used that subset as a discovery cohort. Along with the roughly 610-subject first cohort, a separate validation cohort of about 110 different subjects was used. Approximately 300 gigabases of sequencing data and around 88 million unique TCR sequences made up an early release that covered approximately 620 HLA-typed donors. The aim of the study was to test whether cataloging public T cell receptors could identify signatures of past pathogen exposure. Across 398 genotyped donors of the cohort, an average of about 240,000 unique TCR beta nucleotide sequences per donor were sequenced, and approximately 17% of those sequences were non-productive. Of the 300 to 400 genotyped donors, over 70% fell in the genetic ancestry cluster associated with self-reported Caucasian donors. Both class I and class II loci were covered by HLA typing, at four-digit resolution. What the work shows at the level of the full study, not this receptor alone: Assigning TCR associations to individual alleles was difficult when HLA alleles, especially DR and DQ, strongly co-occurred. According to the authors, the approach could potentially be generalized to other disease states and immunological phenotypes. Roughly uniform sequencing depth across donors was assumed in presence/absence analyses, although this assumption may not hold. Because counts were too low, seventeen rarely observed V segments, including chromosome 9 orphons, were left out of the earlier analysis of a few hundred of the donors. In an earlier analysis of about 550 of the donors, most TCR beta V segments were observed in productive rearrangements about 87% or about 30% of the time, broadly matching IMGT annotations. A cluster of highly shared sequence variants was judged likely to represent a technical artifact of the sequencing pipeline. Compared with equally common non-associated chains, HLA-associated TCR beta chains in a later analysis were more clonally expanded and had lower generation probabilities. Correlated functional status among segregating V segments might reflect linkage disequilibrium, but an unknown experimental factor could not be ruled out. Immune exposure information for the cohort was limited to CMV serostatus. Most TCR sequences were observed very rarely across donors, whereas some public TCRs were present in many individuals. In a later analysis, 16,951 TCR beta sequences were associated with specific HLA alleles at a false discovery rate of 0.05. In a later genetic analysis, a missense DCLRE1C variant was associated with V-gene and J-gene trimming of TCR beta chains, and the association was replicated in an independent cohort. A further reported finding was that TCR beta sequences accurately predicted the HLA-A and HLA-B alleles for most subjects in the first cohort. The cohort was sequenced for TCR beta chains only, and without alpha or paired-chain data the features that could be detected were limited. Compared with the approximately 720-donor mean, donors in an Asian-associated ancestry cluster had fewer N-insertions in productive TCRs, according to a later genetic analysis. In a later analysis, most CMV-associated TCR beta chains were found to appear HLA-restricted, with HLA associations seemingly driven largely by CMV exposure. The 87-base-pair reads could not distinguish some IMGT-functional V segments, including TRBV6-2 and TRBV6-3, so those segments were excluded. In a later analysis, several top co-occurrence clusters were reported to appear linked to parvovirus B19, influenza, CMV and Epstein-Barr virus. In both the original and validation cohorts, the classifier was reported to diagnose cytomegalovirus status with high specificity and sensitivity. Because HLA typing was unavailable for some donors at each locus, only the typed subset was used in association tests. A few of the identified cytomegalovirus-associated TCR beta chains were confirmed in vitro to be specific for cytomegalovirus antigens. The study listed over 150 TCR beta chains as associated with cytomegalovirus. In a later analysis, the rate of TCR association differed among HLA loci, with DRB1 alleles having the most associated TCRs and HLA-C alleles having the fewest.

Library construction relied on the immunoSEQ multiplex PCR assay. For the multiplex PCR, a mixture combining 60 forward primers for TCR Vbeta segments and 13 reverse primers for TCR Jbeta segments was used. The CDR3 region of rearranged TCR beta genes was amplified from genomic DNA with a multiplex PCR assay. The Illumina HiSeq System was used to sequence the amplified TCR beta libraries as 87-base-pair reads. The original methods were these. In a later analysis, tens of millions of unique TCR beta chains were counted across the roughly 610 repertoires, and approximately 11 million of these chains were shared by at least two donors. Raw reads were error-corrected and collapsed into unique sequences with a nearest-neighbor algorithm that merged closely related sequences to remove PCR and sequencing errors. Alignment of CDR3 sequences to IMGT reference sequences was used to assign V, D and J gene segments. For a sequence to be retained, a match of at least six nucleotides to both a V gene segment and a J gene segment was required. Rearrangements were called productive when the CDR3 lacked stop codons and stayed in frame with V and J; all others were non-productive. Following IMGT convention, CDR3 was defined as the stretch from the second conserved V-encoded cysteine to the conserved J-encoded phenylalanine. The earlier analysis of approximately 500 of the donors excluded sequences that lacked an unambiguous match to a single V gene segment. An earlier analysis of some 500 of the donors classified V segments as functional when productive rearrangements were above 56.7% and as segregating when the standard deviation between donors was above 5%. A statistical classification framework was built to diagnose cytomegalovirus status from the catalog of TCR beta chain sequences. In a later analysis, V and J genes were assigned by comparing TCR nucleotide sequences against IMGT/GENE-DB human TR gene sequences. The TCRdist pipeline was used in a later analysis to assign CDR3 sequences and most-parsimonious VDJ recombination scenarios. In a later analysis, each TCR beta chain was defined by its CDR3 amino acid sequence together with its V-gene family, and reads without a unique V-gene family were excluded. A later analysis removed several hundred highly shared, low-generation-probability nucleotide sequences to deal with suspected cross-contamination and a sequencing artifact. In a later analysis, a clonal expansion index for each public chain was calculated from normalized within-repertoire ranks of inferred template counts. In a later analysis, generation probabilities were computed using a VDJ recombination model fitted to out-of-frame rearrangements, and the results were checked against IGoR. In a later analysis, hypergeometric tests were used to score TCR-TCR, TCR-HLA and TCR-CMV co-occurrence, with a repertoire-size bias correction applied to TCR pairs. To estimate false discovery rates, a later analysis permuted the HLA or CMV assignments 20 times. A later analysis grouped co-occurring TCRs with DBSCAN, adding TCRdist sequence similarity when clustering within HLA-allele-positive subsets. Repertoires with fewer than 30,000 or more than 120,000 public chains, plus five repertoires with anomalous nucleotide sharing, were excluded from co-occurrence clustering. Not all clones reach the TCRdb copy of this immuneACCESS table, which keeps in-frame sequences only. Checked studies attribute under half of the gap to unresolved V genes and leave the rest unexplained. The DNA gave D and trimming, while V, J and clone size come from that table. Here the sample has around 140,000 clones; 76% occur a single time. About 1.8% of the sample is held by the ten biggest clonotypes.

The cohort comprised several hundred healthy bone marrow donors. All cohort members were sampled while nominally healthy, although unrecorded immune exposures were likely present. The donor tested CMV seropositive, placing the donor among the 250 to 350 seropositive members of the cohort. A peripheral blood sample was provided by each donor, and peripheral blood mononuclear cells were used for TCR beta sequencing. Genomic DNA was extracted from the blood cell samples with the Qiagen DNeasy Blood Extraction Kit. The sequence joins TRBV2 to TRBJ2-1, and perhaps TRBD2 as D gene, on 5 matching bases. The sample comprised PBMCs. The sequence was obtained from a female donor in good health and CMV-seropositive. DNA sequence: TGTGCCAGCAGTGCGTTGGGGAGCTCCTACAATGAGCAGTTCTTC. Its amino acids are CASSALGSSYNEQFF.